This TCR beta chain was recovered during a study of shared clonotypes between healthy human individuals. CDR3 size: 15 residues. Germline V gene sequence: CDR1 MDHEN, CDR2 SYDVKM. V was trimmed by 5 bases and J by 3 bases, leaving 17 bases between them. The repertoire was sequenced with immunoSEQ multiplex PCR; TCRdb's copy has only in-frame clones and lacks some. The sample yields about 2.4 million clones, approximately 93% seen once. This rearrangement joins TRBV28 to TRBJ2-7; D tentatively reads TRBD1 or TRBD2 (6 bases each). The origin of this receptor is a man aged 18-30 years in good health. Some clones in this sample may be carry-over from other donors' samples. Material for sequencing was naive CD4+ T cells from PBMCs. This sample's subset: CD45RA+ positively selected. The CDR3: CASSGASEGGYEQYF. The CDR3 coding sequence is TGTGCCAGCAGTGGGGCGTCGGAGGGGGGCTACGAGCAGTACTTC.